The clone carrying this T cell receptor beta chain was counted at least ten times. The antigen remains undetermined. The authors reverse transcribed all of the isolated RNA, so sequencing captured expressed TCRB transcripts. Using immunoSEQ multiplex PCR, the repertoire was profiled, and TCRdb retains in-frame clones only, with some absent. The data hold approximately 300,000 clones, with 9.5% to 11% observed a single time. Sorting of CD4+ naive, central memory, regulatory and stem cell-like memory cells was performed via CD45RO/CCR7/CD25/CD127/CD95/CD27. This entry belongs to a study of beta chain features in type 1 diabetes. Study-level background: In age, gender and cell yields, patients were similar to healthy donors. Study observations and caveats: When Type 1 diabetes patients were examined, their TCRB CDR3s proved moderately but significantly shorter in all four CD4+ subsets.

This CDR3 comprises 17 residues. V was clipped by 4 bases and J by 1 base, with 14 bases between them. Sequenced input: naive CD4+ T cells from blood. The chain recombines TRBV23-1 with TRBJ2-6; weak D call: TRBD2 (5 bases). TRBV23-1 is recorded as an ORF, its role being uncertain. This clonotype was sampled from a woman in her 30s in good health. The DNA for the CDR3 is TGCGCCAGCAGTCCGTCCCGAGGGCCGTCTGGGGCCAACGTCCTGACTTTC. It specifies CASSPSRGPSGANVLTF.